The 24 T cell receptor beta chains reported below all come from one sample, sequenced in a study of shared clonotypes between healthy human individuals. TCRdb keeps only in-frame clones here, not all; method: immunoSEQ multiplex PCR. The sample yields some 690,000 clones, around 91% seen once. The specimen was memory CD8+ T cells from PBMCs. As for subset: CD45RO+ cells pooled with CCR7-negative TemRA cells. All receptors derive from a man aged 18 to 30 in good health. Some clones in this sample may be carry-over from other donors' samples.

The rearrangement joins TRBV6-5 to TRBJ1-1; no definite D call. This CDR3 is built from 14 residues. Germline V gene lookup returns CDR1 MNHEY and CDR2 SVGAGI. Deletions cut 1 base from V and 0 bases from J, with 6 bases between. For the CDR3, the DNA is TGTGCCAGCAGTTACTTTGGCGTGAACACTGAAGCTTTCTTT. Translating gives CASSYFGVNTEAFF.

The chain employs TRBV5-1 and TRBJ2-3; a possible D gene is TRBD2 (5 bases). The CDR3 is 17 amino acids. The V gene's germline CDR1 is SGHRS and CDR2 YFSETQ. Trimming cost V 4 bases and J 3 bases, with 21 bases left between them. CDR3 nucleotides: TGCGCCAGCAGCGGAACAACTAGTGGTGGTAGGACAGATACGCAGTATTTT. This translates into CASSGTTSGGRTDTQYF.

The genes are TRBV18 and TRBJ2-7, with TRBD2 identical over 8 bases. CDR1 is KGHSH, CDR2 LQKENI, per germline. V shed 2 bases and J 6 bases; nucleotides not matched to a gene: 12. The CDR3 spans 16 residues. The CDR3: CASSPYPRRGASEQYF. The CDR3 nucleotides read TGTGCCAGCTCACCATACCCCCGGCGGGGGGCGAGCGAGCAGTACTTC.

The gene calls are TRBV4-1 and TRBJ2-7; 12 nucleotides agree with TRBD2. Germline-derived CDR1 and CDR2 are MGHRA and YSYEKL. The V segment lost 1 base and the J segment 7 bases; nucleotides outside the gene matches: 11. The CDR3 contains 17 residues. CDR3 protein: CASSQAILAGGPREQYF. In DNA form, the CDR3 reads TGCGCCAGCAGCCAAGCCATCCTAGCGGGAGGGCCTCGGGAGCAGTACTTC.

This clone was detected a few times. The rearrangement links TRBV5-6 to TRBJ2-7; possibly TRBD2 for D (5 bases). Germline CDR1 is SGHDT and CDR2 is YYEEEE. There are 14 residues in the CDR3. The V and J ends lost 0 bases and 3 bases respectively, with 10 bases between them. This chain's CDR3 is CASSLAGSGYEQYF. CDR3 nucleotide sequence: TGTGCCAGCAGCTTGGCGGGGTCGGGCTACGAGCAGTACTTC.

The rearrangement links TRBV6-1 to TRBJ2-1, with 9 nucleotides matching TRBD2. The V and J ends lost 10 bases and 12 bases, in that order; junction bases with no gene match: 7. CDR3 length: 11 amino acids. Germline lookup yields CDR1 MNHNS and CDR2 SASEGT. CDR3 sequence reads: CAMLSGSRQFF. The DNA for the CDR3 is TGTGCCATGCTTAGCGGGAGCCGGCAGTTCTTC.

The CDR3 DNA sequence: TGCGCCAGCAGCCAAGGGGGACCCGGGACAGAGCTGAACACCGGGGAGCTGTTTTTT. Encoded protein: CASSQGGPGTELNTGELFF. The rearrangement uses TRBV4-3 and TRBJ2-2; TRBD1 matches 7 bases. The germline gives CDR1 LGHNA, CDR2 YSLEER. The CDR3 is 19 amino acids. V dropped 1 base and J dropped 1; count of bases not matched to a gene: 12.

The rearrangement links TRBV5-6 to TRBJ2-3; 13 bases match TRBD2. From germline, CDR1 is SGHDT and CDR2 YYEEEE. This CDR3 has 18 amino acids. Trimming took 0 bases from V and 5 from J; bases not matched to a gene: 9. The CDR3 nucleotides read TGTGCCAGCAGCTTGGATCTCTCCACTAGCGGGAGGGAAGATACGCAGTATTTT. This sequence encodes CASSLDLSTSGREDTQYF.

The V and J genes are TRBV7-9 and TRBJ2-1; possibly TRBD2 for D (5 bases). This CDR3 has 15 residues. Looked up from germline, CDR1 is SEHNR and CDR2 is FQNEAQ (reference sequence). V lost 4 bases to trimming and J lost 3 bases, with 13 bases between them. CDR3 nucleotide sequence: TGTGCCAGCAGCTCCGTTTGGGAGCTCTACAATGAGCAGTTCTTC. This encodes CASSSVWELYNEQFF.

The chain combines TRBV5-4 with TRBJ2-1; 7 bases map to TRBD2. Looked up from germline, CDR1 is SGHNT and CDR2 is YYREEE (reference sequence). The CDR3 runs 12 residues. Unmatched junction bases numbered 5, after V lost 7 bases and J lost 7 bases. The CDR3 region is CASRGGVNEQFF. CDR3 nucleotides: TGTGCCAGCCGCGGGGGTGTTAATGAGCAGTTCTTC.

This sequence joins TRBV11-2 and TRBJ1-1; D may be TRBD1 (5 bases). In germline, CDR1 is SGHAT, CDR2 FQNNGV. Trimming pared 6 bases from V and 6 bases from J, leaving 8 bases between. The CDR3 totals 11 residues. The CDR3: CASRGGAEAFF. In DNA, the CDR3 is TGTGCCAGCAGAGGAGGGGCTGAAGCTTTCTTT.

The V call is TRBV15, the J call TRBJ2-7; 7 bases are shared with TRBD2. There are 16 residues in the CDR3. The V gene's germline CDR1 is LNHNV and CDR2 YYDKDF (reference sequence). With 0 bases clipped from V and 5 bases from J, the junction kept 10 bases outside the gene matches. The CDR3: CATSRDGGSVENEQYF. The CDR3 bases are TGTGCCACCAGCAGAGATGGCGGGAGCGTAGAGAACGAGCAGTACTTC. The variable domain in full, with the rest retrieved from reference TRBV15 and TRBJ2-7, is DAMVIQNPRYQVTQFGKPVTLSCSQTLNHNVMYWYQQKSSQAPKLLFHYYDKDFNNEADTPDNFQSRRPNTSFCFLDIRSPGLGDTAMYLCATSRDGGSVENEQYFGPGTRLTVT.

The sample holds a few counts of this clone. The chain recombines TRBV19 with TRBJ1-1, with D uncertain. CDR1 LNHDA and CDR2 SQIVND come from the germline V gene (reference sequence). The CDR3 contains 11 residues. V lost 8 bases to trimming and J lost 1 base, with 5 bases between them. The CDR3 bases are TGTGCCAGTTGGGGGAACACTGAAGCTTTCTTT. Protein sequence: CASWGNTEAFF.

CDR3 sequence: CASRWVVGSYEQYF. CDR3 nucleotide sequence: TGTGCCAGCCGGTGGGTAGTCGGGTCCTACGAGCAGTACTTC. The chain links TRBV28 to TRBJ2-7, with no clear D. The CDR3 has 14 residues. Germline CDR1 is MDHEN and CDR2 is SYDVKM. V lost 8 bases and J 1 base, leaving 15 bases between the germline ends.

A word on this clone: At the DNA level, this CDR3 is encoded by other sequences in the same sample as well. The chain combines TRBV9 with TRBJ2-1; the match to TRBD2 covers 7 bases. The germline gives CDR1 SGDLS, CDR2 YYNGEE. The V segment lost 2 bases and the J segment 7 bases; nucleotides outside the gene matches: 3. The CDR3 consists of 13 residues. This CDR3 reads CASSVSSGNEQFF. DNA of the CDR3: TGTGCCAGCAGCGTTAGTAGCGGGAATGAGCAGTTCTTC.

This chain joins TRBV30 and TRBJ1-1; maybe TRBD1 (6 bases). The CDR3 spans 15 residues. V lost 2 bases to trimming and J lost 5 bases, with 18 bases between them. Germline CDR1 reads GTSNPN; CDR2 reads SVGIG (reference sequence). CDR3 DNA: TGTGCCTGGAGTTCCCCAGGGGCAGGGGAAACTGAAGCTTTCTTT. Translating gives CAWSSPGAGETEAFF.

This chain connects TRBV9 to TRBJ2-1, with D perhaps matching TRBD1 or TRBD2 (5 bases each). The CDR3 length is 15 residues. From germline, CDR1 is SGDLS and CDR2 YYNGEE. The V and J ends lost 2 bases and 5 bases respectively, with 14 bases between them. CDR3 DNA sequence: TGTGCCAGCAGCGTTGATGGGACCCTCAACAATGAGCAGTTCTTC. This gives the protein CASSVDGTLNNEQFF.

This clone has a count of ten or more. The chain links TRBV7-8 to TRBJ1-3; possibly TRBD1 for D (6 bases). This CDR3 region has 17 residues. CDR1 is SGHVS, CDR2 FQNEAQ, per germline. Trimming pared 1 base from V and 1 base from J, leaving 14 bases between. In nucleotides, the CDR3 is TGTGCCAGCAGCTTAGGGGCGACAGGCGCTTCTGGAAACACCATATATTTT. It specifies CASSLGATGASGNTIYF.

This chain joins TRBV28 and TRBJ2-7; D not certain. The CDR3 contains 14 residues. Germline loops: CDR1 MDHEN, CDR2 SYDVKM. Trimming left V 6 bases short and J 1 base short, with 13 bases between. The CDR3 DNA reads TGTGCCAGCAGGTTCCGGACCGCATCCTACGAGCAGTACTTC. Translating gives CASRFRTASYEQYF.

This clone came up once. The J gene is TRBJ2-1, the V gene TRBV19, with 9 bases matching TRBD1. Germline CDR1 is LNHDA and CDR2 is SQIVND (reference sequence). This CDR3 has 16 amino acids. Trimming at V came to 6 bases and at J to 0 bases, leaving 6 bases not matched to a gene. The DNA for the CDR3 is TGTGCCAGTAGCCTACAGGGGGCCAGCTCCTACAATGAGCAGTTCTTC. Translation gives CASSLQGASSYNEQFF.

This sequence joins TRBV7-9 and TRBJ2-7, with 10 bases identical to TRBD1. The CDR3 is 16 residues long. J was trimmed by 0 bases and V by 6 bases; bases with no gene match: 8. Germline lookup yields CDR1 SEHNR and CDR2 FQNEAQ (reference sequence). The CDR3 loop is CASRSAGDRGSYEQYF. As DNA, the CDR3 is TGTGCCAGCAGATCGGCAGGGGACAGGGGCTCCTACGAGCAGTACTTC.

The rearrangement uses TRBV25-1 and TRBJ2-2; 12 nucleotides align to TRBD2. Germline-derived CDR1 and CDR2 are MGHDK and SYGVNS. The CDR3 is made up of 16 amino acids. With 3 bases clipped from V and 3 bases from J, the junction kept 2 bases outside the gene matches. The CDR3 coding sequence is TGTGCCAGCAGTGACCTAGCGGGAGGGGACACCGGGGAGCTGTTTTTT. Translating it yields CASSDLAGGDTGELFF.

This chain uses TRBV7-8 with TRBJ2-1; TRBD2 matches 9 bases. Germline lookup yields CDR1 SGHVS and CDR2 FQNEAQ. The CDR3 loop spans 16 amino acids. V trimming: 5 bases; J trimming: 5 bases; junction bases outside the gene matches: 10. The CDR3 DNA sequence: TGTGCCAGCAGCCCCCCCTCTAGCGGGGTCGACAATGAGCAGTTCTTC. Its protein is CASSPPSSGVDNEQFF.

The rearrangement uses TRBV27 and TRBJ1-2; the match to TRBD1 covers 8 bases. The V gene's germline CDR1 is MNHEY and CDR2 SMNVEV (reference sequence). This CDR3 contains 14 residues. V lost 7 bases, J lost 8 bases, and 12 bases stayed unmatched. The CDR3 DNA is TGTGCCAGCACACCCATTGGACAGGGCGTAGGCTACACCTTC. This encodes CASTPIGQGVGYTF.